One sample yielded the 19 T cell receptor beta chains listed below, sequenced in a study of T cell repertoires in cytomegalovirus infection (dated by TCRdb to the late 2010s). Sequencing was carried out with an Illumina HiSeq 1500. TCRdb ran its own pipeline on the public reads, namely fastp trimming at Q25 and MiXCR clone calling, and kept in-frame beta chains. All rows with the same CDR3 protein become a single entry with the most common DNA and genes. Recorded for this sample are just over 300,000 distinct CDR3 sequences; under 20% of them occurred a single time. Jointly, the top ten make up around 12% of the sample. The sequenced sample was PBMCs. These receptors originate from a human donor in good health (CMV status not recorded). Some clones in this sample may be carry-over from other donors' samples.

This clonotype was observed a few times. This chain connects TRBV4-3 to TRBJ1-2; TRBD1 might be the D (5 bases). Trimming pared 3 bases from V and 7 bases from J, leaving 15 bases between. The germline CDR1 and CDR2 sequences are LGHNA and YSLEER. The CDR3 loop spans 14 amino acids. CDR3 sequence reads: CASSQPTVSLGYTF. CDR3 nucleotide sequence: TGCGCCAGCAGCCAGCCGACAGTGTCCCTTGGCTACACCTTC.

This clonotype has at least ten counts. The chain links TRBV6-2 or TRBV6-3 to TRBJ2-2; 9 nucleotides match TRBD1. Germline-derived CDR1 and CDR2 are MNHEY and SVGEGT. The CDR3 extends over 13 amino acids. With V trimmed by 11 bases and J by 4 bases, 5 bases remained unmatched. The CDR3 protein is CAGGQGFTGELFF. CDR3 bases: TGTGCCGGAGGACAGGGGTTCACCGGGGAGCTGTTTTTT.

This clonotype was counted ten times or more. The chain has TRBV7-2 and TRBJ2-5, with D tentatively TRBD2 (6 bases). V lost 6 bases and J lost 5, with 16 bases in between. This CDR3 comprises 14 residues. Germline V CDR1 and CDR2: SGHTA, FQGNSA. CDR3 nucleotide sequence: TGTGCCAGCAGTAGGCAAGGAGGGCGGGAGACCCAGTACTTC. Protein: CASSRQGGRETQYF. The full variable domain, in which reference TRBV7-2 and TRBJ2-5 provide the parts outside the CDR3, is GAGVSQSPSNKVTEKGKDVELRCDPISGHTALYWYRQSLGQGLEFLIYFQGNSAPDKSGLPSDRFSAERTGGSVSTLTIQRTQQEDSAVYLCASSRQGGRETQYFGPGTRLLVL.

This rearrangement joins TRBV5-3 to TRBJ1-2; no reliable D call. TRBV5-3 falls under the ORF class, with uncertain function. This CDR3 spans 15 amino acids. V was pared by 8 bases and J by 4 bases, with 21 bases between. In DNA form, the CDR3 reads TGTGCCAGCAGCCCCTCGGGTAGCAGGCCCTATGGCTACACCTTC. This sequence encodes CASSPSGSRPYGYTF.

The rearrangement uses TRBV7-2 and TRBJ2-5; TRBD1 aligns across 8 bases. This CDR3 is built from 16 residues. The germline V gene encodes CDR1 SGHTA and CDR2 FQGNSA. V was pared by 5 bases and J by 5 bases, with 13 bases of the junction left unmatched. The DNA of the CDR3 is TGTGCCAGCAGCCACCGGACAGGGAGAAATTTTGAGACCCAGTACTTC. Residues: CASSHRTGRNFETQYF.

The V gene is TRBV19, the J gene TRBJ1-1; 8 nucleotides agree with TRBD1. Germline CDR1 and CDR2: LNHDA and SQIVND (reference sequence). V gave up 8 bases and J gave up 4 bases; unmatched junction bases: 6. This CDR3 contains 13 residues. The CDR3 coding sequence is TGTGCCAGTTGCCTAGGACAGGGCACTGAAGCTTTCTTT. The encoded protein is CASCLGQGTEAFF. Using reference TRBV19 and TRBJ1-1 for the parts outside the CDR3, the full variable domain is DGGITQSPKYLFRKEGQNVTLSCEQNLNHDAMYWYRQDPGQGLRLIYYSQIVNDFQKGDIAEGYSVSREKKESFPLTVTSAQKNPTAFYLCASCLGQGTEAFFGQGTRLTVV.

This chain connects TRBV20-1 to TRBJ1-5; the D is unclear. From germline, CDR1 is DFQATT and CDR2 SNEGSKA (reference sequence). The CDR3 spans 15 residues. With 6 bases removed from V and 2 bases from J, the gap between germline ends came to 17 bases. This CDR3 is CSASARSSRNQPQHF. CDR3 nucleotides: TGCAGTGCCAGTGCTAGGAGTAGCCGCAATCAGCCCCAGCATTTT.

This clonotype appeared a few times. V usage is TRBV11-1 and J usage is TRBJ1-1, with D perhaps matching TRBD1 (6 bases). Germline V gene data show CDR1 as SGHAT and CDR2 as FQDESV (reference sequence). The V end was cut by 0 bases, the J end by 0 bases, with 14 bases between. There are 17 residues in the CDR3. The CDR3 nucleotides are TGTGCCAGCAGCTTAGCGAGGGGGGCGCTTGTGAACACTGAAGCTTTCTTT. Translating gives CASSLARGALVNTEAFF.

There are many counts of this clonotype. V and J are TRBV12-3 or TRBV12-4 and TRBJ1-3; D gene ambiguous. The germline V and J ends were trimmed by 3 bases and 0 bases, with 9 bases remaining between them. The CDR3 runs to 15 residues. CDR3 region: CASSLGRSSGNTIYF. CDR3 bases: TGTGCCAGCAGTTTGGGCAGAAGCTCTGGAAACACCATATATTTT.

This clonotype appeared many times. This chain uses TRBV7-3 with TRBJ2-1; perhaps TRBD2 as D (6 bases). This CDR3 has 13 amino acids. Germline CDR1 is SGHTA and CDR2 is FQGTGA. V gave up 2 bases and J gave up 6 bases, with 8 bases separating them. CDR3: CASSLRGLNEQFF. CDR3 coding DNA: TGTGCCAGCAGCTTACGGGGACTCAATGAGCAGTTCTTC.

V and J are TRBV28 and TRBJ2-2; D perhaps matches TRBD1 (6 bases). Per the germline V gene, CDR1 is MDHEN and CDR2 is SYDVKM. CDR3 length equals 14 residues. The germline V and J ends were trimmed by 4 bases and 4 bases, with 10 bases remaining between them. CDR3: CASSSGQFTGELFF. The CDR3 DNA reads as TGTGCCAGCAGTTCGGGACAATTCACCGGGGAGCTGTTTTTT.

This clonotype was picked up many times. The chain couples TRBV7-2 to TRBJ2-7, with D possibly TRBD2 on 5 matching bases. CDR1 and CDR2 (germline): SGHTA, FQGNSA. The CDR3 loop spans 15 amino acids. The V end lost 5 bases, the J end lost 3 bases, and 17 bases lay between the germline ends. Here the CDR3 reads CASSTKAASVYEQYF. The CDR3 nucleotides are TGTGCCAGCAGCACCAAAGCGGCGTCGGTCTACGAGCAGTACTTC.

This clonotype was observed a handful of times. This chain joins TRBV20-1 and TRBJ2-2, with D possibly being TRBD1 or TRBD2 (7 bases each). Germline values: CDR1 DFQATT, CDR2 SNEGSKA (reference sequence). This CDR3 has 19 amino acids. The V and J ends lost 4 bases and 5 bases respectively, with 29 bases between them. In DNA form, the CDR3 reads TGCAGTGCTACGAAGAGTTGGGGACAGACCGGGGGGATAACCGGGGAGCTGTTTTTT. This translates into CSATKSWGQTGGITGELFF.

This clonotype appeared many times. The rearrangement uses TRBV7-2 and TRBJ1-3, with D possibly being TRBD1 (5 bases). The germline V and J ends were trimmed by 5 bases and 4 bases, with 12 bases remaining between them. Germline CDR1 and CDR2: SGHTA and FQGNSA. The CDR3 loop spans 14 amino acids. The CDR3 region has the DNA TGTGCCAGCAGCCCACAGGTTGCCGGAAACACCATATATTTT. As protein: CASSPQVAGNTIYF.

This clonotype was observed a few times. This chain connects TRBV27 to TRBJ2-7, with 7 bases identical to TRBD1. Germline trimming cut 6 bases from V and 4 bases from J; bases unmatched to any gene: 6. The CDR3 totals 13 residues. Germline loops: CDR1 MNHEY, CDR2 SMNVEV (reference sequence). CDR3: CASRPPTGYEQYF. The CDR3 region has the DNA TGTGCCAGCAGACCCCCGACAGGGTACGAGCAGTACTTC.

This clonotype showed up many times. J is TRBJ1-4 and V is TRBV7-2; D is perhaps TRBD1 (6 bases). The germline V gene has CDR1 SGHTA and CDR2 FQGNSA. Deletions cut 5 bases from V and 5 bases from J, with 12 bases between. The CDR3 totals 14 residues. The CDR3 DNA sequence: TGTGCCAGCAGCCGAGGACAGAGAAATGAAAAACTGTTTTTT. It codes for CASSRGQRNEKLFF.

The V and J genes are TRBV7-3 and TRBJ2-1; 15 bases match TRBD2. Germline assignment: CDR1 SGHTA and CDR2 FQGTGA. The V and J ends lost 5 bases and 6 bases, in that order; junction bases with no gene match: 8. This CDR3 comprises 17 residues. CDR3 residues: CASSPQGLAGGRNEQFF. CDR3 bases: TGTGCCAGCAGCCCCCAAGGACTAGCGGGGGGGCGCAATGAGCAGTTCTTC. The variable domain in full, completed from reference TRBV7-3 and TRBJ2-1, reads GAGVSQTPSNKVTEKGKYVELRCDPISGHTALYWYRQSLGQGPEFLIYFQGTGAADDSGLPNDRFFAVRPEGSVSTLKIQRTERGDSAVYLCASSPQGLAGGRNEQFFGPGTRLTVL.

The J gene is TRBJ1-1, the V gene TRBV6-2 or TRBV6-3; a possible D gene is TRBD1 (5 bases). Germline loops: CDR1 MNHEY, CDR2 SVGEGT. Trimming removed 6 bases from V and 5 bases from J, with 16 bases in between. The CDR3 covers 14 residues. The CDR3 DNA reads as TGTGCCAGCAGCGACCTCGACCGGGGGACTGAAGCTTTCTTT. Encoded protein: CASSDLDRGTEAFF.

In the case of this clonotype: The germline gene is not matched at one end of the junction; a read error may be the cause. The chain links TRBV12-3 or TRBV12-4 to TRBJ1-2; D is perhaps TRBD1 (6 bases). The CDR3 consists of 13 residues. CDR3 region: CASSAVAYGDTSF. CDR3 DNA: TGTGCCAGCAGTGCCGTCGCTTACGGGGACACTAGCTTC.